The clone carrying this T cell receptor beta chain was recorded many times. Its antigen is still unknown. This CDR3 has 15 residues. The J segment lost 7 bases and the V segment lost 7 bases, leaving 15 bases of the junction unmatched. Germline loops: CDR1 SQVTM, CDR2 ANQGSEA. The source of the sample is a study of identical twins. General study points: The study drew conclusions from cross-sectional statistical analysis, not from following the same donors. Where out-of-frame alpha sequences were twin-shared, they showed excess low generation probability.

TCRdb re-called the 5' RACE reads through MiXCR, storing one row per CDR3 protein. The sample records about 220,000 distinct CDR3 sequences, approximately 5.9% being singletons. These data were also reused for a study on T cells expressing NK-cell markers. That work states: Expanded clones of NKG2C+ T cells had an unclear HCMV specificity.

This chain links TRBV29-1 with TRBJ2-1; 8 bases match TRBD1. The TCR originated in a woman aged 18-29 years in good health. Sequencing used CD8+ T cells sorted from blood. As DNA, the CDR3 is TGCAGCGCCATTCAGGGGGCGCGAGGTGGAAATGAGCAGTTCTTC. Translation: CSAIQGARGGNEQFF.